This is a list of T cell receptor beta chains from one sample in a study of cytomegalovirus exposure and HLA in healthy donors. The table came from immunoSEQ multiplex PCR; TCRdb's copy has only in-frame clones and leaves some out. The table records approximately 100,000 clones, roughly 78% of them present only once. Sequencing was done on a sample of PBMCs. These receptors came from a woman aged 40 to 55 in good health and CMV-seronegative. CDR3s include the opening cysteine and the closing phenylalanine or tryptophan.

v_call,j_call,cdr3_aa
TRBV7-9,TRBJ1-3,CASSRTGSSGNTIYF
TRBV10-3,TRBJ2-2,CAIGGTGELFF
TRBV12-5,TRBJ1-1,CASAWGGYTEAFF
TRBV9,TRBJ2-2,CASMSGTNTGELFF
TRBV6-5,TRBJ2-3,CASNNYRGFGDTQYF
TRBV5-4,TRBJ2-2,CASSLSGSGRVGVGELFF
TRBV9,TRBJ2-1,CASSVSGRGNEQFF
TRBV19,TRBJ1-3,CASSIDGTVHSGNTIYF
TRBV5-1,TRBJ2-3,CASSLPGPSTDTQYF
TRBV30,TRBJ1-5,CAWSGPKQGPYSNQPQHF
TRBV5-1,TRBJ2-2,CASSLAGGDTGELFF